Following are 18 T cell receptor beta chains from one sample sequenced in a study of control samples from healthy donors and cancer patients. This table comes from immunoSEQ multiplex PCR, and its TCRdb copy is limited to in-frame clones, with some not included. The table records just under 150,000 clones, 80% to 95% of them present only once. The sample comprised blood. All receptors derive from a man aged 30 to 45 in good health.

The chain links TRBV10-3 to TRBJ1-5, with D hard to call. V was cut by 0 bases and J by 7 bases, with 13 bases left in between. Germline V gene sequence: CDR1 ENHRY, CDR2 SYGVKD. The CDR3 extends over 15 amino acids. CDR3 in DNA: TGTGCCATCAGTGAGTCGCCGGGTTTAATGCAGCCCCAGCATTTT. Amino acid sequence: CAISESPGLMQPQHF.

CDR3 residues: CASSHWRVAGLTDTQYF. As DNA, the CDR3 is TGTGCCAGCAGCCACTGGCGGGTAGCGGGGCTCACAGATACGCAGTATTTT. The rearrangement joins TRBV7-2 to TRBJ2-3; 8 nucleotides match TRBD2. CDR3 length: 17 residues. V gave up 5 bases and J gave up 2 bases; unmatched junction bases: 12. The V gene's germline CDR1 is SGHTA and CDR2 FQGNSA.

The gene calls are TRBV27 and TRBJ1-5, with a weak D call TRBD1 (5 bases). The CDR3 loop spans 16 amino acids. Looked up from germline, CDR1 is MNHEY and CDR2 is SMNVEV (reference sequence). Trimming stripped 7 bases from V and 0 bases from J, with 16 bases between. The CDR3 nucleotides read TGTGCCAGCATTCGGTGGGGCCTATATAGCAATCAGCCCCAGCATTTT. Its translation is CASIRWGLYSNQPQHF.

The chain uses TRBV28 and TRBJ1-3; 7 bases match TRBD1. The CDR3 length is 15 residues. Germline V gene sequence: CDR1 MDHEN, CDR2 SYDVKM. V trimming: 6 bases; J trimming: 4 bases; junction bases outside the gene matches: 9. CDR3 in amino acids: CASRGEGARGNTIYF. CDR3 DNA sequence: TGTGCCAGCAGGGGGGAGGGGGCAAGGGGAAACACCATATATTTT.

V gene TRBV27 combines with J gene TRBJ2-2; unclear D gene. The germline V and J ends were trimmed by 3 bases and 6 bases, with 5 bases remaining between them. This CDR3 region has 12 residues. The germline V gene has CDR1 MNHEY and CDR2 SMNVEV (reference sequence). Here the CDR3 reads CASSLGSGELFF. The CDR3 region has the DNA TGTGCCAGCAGTTTGGGGTCCGGGGAGCTGTTTTTT.

The chain combines TRBV5-1 with TRBJ1-2; D is unclear. Between the trimmed V and J ends, which lost 3 bases and 4 bases, there was a span of 16 bases. The CDR3 covers 15 residues. CDR1 is SGHRS and CDR2 is YFSETQ in the germline V gene. CDR3 loop: CASSSTSDGVYGYTF. DNA for the CDR3: TGCGCCAGCAGCTCAACGTCGGACGGAGTCTATGGCTACACCTTC.

The chain combines TRBV28 with TRBJ2-4; 8 bases are shared with TRBD1. This CDR3 contains 16 residues. Germline V gene data show CDR1 as MDHEN and CDR2 as SYDVKM. V was pared by 6 bases and J by 0 bases, with 7 bases of the junction left unmatched. The CDR3 here is CASSRTGTVAKNIQYF. The CDR3 bases are TGTGCCAGCAGCCGGACAGGGACCGTAGCCAAAAACATTCAGTACTTC. Looking up the rest from reference TRBV28 and TRBJ2-4 gives the full variable domain: DVKVTQSSRYLVKRTGEKVFLECVQDMDHENMFWYRQDPGLGLRLIYFSYDVKMKEKGDIPEGYSVSREKKERFSLILESASTNQTSMYLCASSRTGTVAKNIQYFGAGTRLSVL.

This chain connects TRBV9 to TRBJ2-1; 8 bases are a match to TRBD2. Germline V gene data show CDR1 as SGDLS and CDR2 as YYNGEE. This CDR3 has 15 residues. The V segment lost 3 bases and the J segment 0 bases; nucleotides outside the gene matches: 2. The CDR3 sequence is CASSELAGSYNEQFF. The CDR3 DNA sequence: TGTGCCAGCAGCGAGCTAGCGGGCTCCTACAATGAGCAGTTCTTC.

V and J are TRBV21-1 and TRBJ1-5. TRBV21-1 is a pseudogene. This CDR3 has 18 amino acids. DNA of the CDR3: TGTGCCAGCAGCAAAGGAGGTTGGGCAGGCAAGGAAAATCAGCCCCAGCATTTT. Translation gives CASSKGGWAGKENQPQHF.

This clone was counted once. The V and J genes are TRBV28 and TRBJ1-1; possibly TRBD1 for D (5 bases). CDR1 and CDR2 (germline): MDHEN, SYDVKM. The V gene lost 7 bases and the J gene lost 4 bases, with 19 bases spanning the gap. The CDR3 is made up of 15 amino acids. The CDR3, as DNA: TGTGCCAGCACCCTAGGGGACCCGCGGGGCACTGAAGCTTTCTTT. Translation: CASTLGDPRGTEAFF. Full variable domain (outside the CDR3, taken from reference TRBV28 and TRBJ1-1): DVKVTQSSRYLVKRTGEKVFLECVQDMDHENMFWYRQDPGLGLRLIYFSYDVKMKEKGDIPEGYSVSREKKERFSLILESASTNQTSMYLCASTLGDPRGTEAFFGQGTRLTVV.

V is TRBV5-1 and J is TRBJ1-5; unclear D gene. The CDR3 loop spans 15 amino acids. The germline CDR1 and CDR2 sequences are SGHRS and YFSETQ. Trimming removed 1 base from V and 0 bases from J, with 8 bases in between. CDR3 nucleotides: TGCGCCAGCAGCTTGTGGCCAGATAGCAATCAGCCCCAGCATTTT. This codes for CASSLWPDSNQPQHF.

The rearrangement joins TRBV7-9 to TRBJ1-2, with 7 positions matching TRBD1. Trimming removed 3 bases from V and 2 bases from J; junction bases left unmatched: 3. CDR1 is SEHNR and CDR2 is FQNEAQ in the germline V gene (reference sequence). This CDR3 is 14 amino acids long. CDR3 coding DNA: TGTGCCAGCAGCTTGACAGGGACCAACTATGGCTACACCTTC. Amino acids: CASSLTGTNYGYTF.

V usage is TRBV28 and J usage is TRBJ1-6; a possible D gene is TRBD1 (5 bases). CDR1 is MDHEN and CDR2 is SYDVKM in the germline V gene. Trimming pared 6 bases from V and 7 bases from J, leaving 13 bases between. CDR3 length: 14 residues. The CDR3 loop is CASSRRAGNSPLHF. CDR3 in DNA: TGTGCCAGCAGCCGCAGGGCGGGGAATTCACCCCTCCACTTT.

The chain uses TRBV6-5 and TRBJ1-3, with D unresolved. Germline V gene lookup returns CDR1 MNHEY and CDR2 SVGAGI. This CDR3 is built from 14 residues. Between the trimmed V and J ends, which lost 6 bases and 0 bases, there was a span of 9 bases. The CDR3 region is CASSGPGSGNTIYF. Here the CDR3 DNA reads TGTGCCAGCAGCGGTCCTGGCTCTGGAAACACCATATATTTT.

The chain combines TRBV5-1 with TRBJ1-5; TRBD1 is a possible D gene (5 bases). The V gene's germline CDR1 is SGHRS and CDR2 YFSETQ. Trimming cost V 0 bases and J 6 bases, with 13 bases left between them. The CDR3 loop spans 15 amino acids. The DNA of the CDR3 is TGCGCCAGCAGCTTGGGGGCAGGGAACGGTCAGCCCCAGCATTTT. It encodes CASSLGAGNGQPQHF.

The CDR3 sequence is CASSVGDPATDTQYF. The CDR3 bases are TGTGCCAGCAGCGTAGGGGACCCCGCAACAGATACGCAGTATTTT. J is TRBJ2-3 and V is TRBV9, with D perhaps assigned TRBD1 or TRBD2 (5 bases each). Germline V CDR1 and CDR2: SGDLS, YYNGEE. This CDR3 has 15 amino acids. V lost 0 bases to trimming and J lost 3 bases, with 11 bases between them.

This chain uses TRBV3-1 (or the pseudogene TRBV3-2) with TRBJ1-2; perhaps TRBD1 as D (5 bases). CDR1 is LGHDT, CDR2 YNNKEL, per germline (reference sequence). The length of the CDR3 is 13 residues. V was cut by 0 bases and J by 9 bases, with 11 bases left in between. CDR3 in DNA: TGTGCCAGCAGCCAAGATCTGGGGGACCGCTACACCTTC. It yields the protein CASSQDLGDRYTF.

The chain carries TRBV28 and TRBJ2-2; D is unclear. Looked up from germline, CDR1 is MDHEN and CDR2 is SYDVKM. CDR3 length: 13 amino acids. Trimming took 7 bases from V and 2 from J, leaving 8 bases between them. CDR3 amino acids: CASTGENTGELFF. CDR3 DNA sequence: TGTGCCAGCACTGGGGAAAACACCGGGGAGCTGTTTTTT.